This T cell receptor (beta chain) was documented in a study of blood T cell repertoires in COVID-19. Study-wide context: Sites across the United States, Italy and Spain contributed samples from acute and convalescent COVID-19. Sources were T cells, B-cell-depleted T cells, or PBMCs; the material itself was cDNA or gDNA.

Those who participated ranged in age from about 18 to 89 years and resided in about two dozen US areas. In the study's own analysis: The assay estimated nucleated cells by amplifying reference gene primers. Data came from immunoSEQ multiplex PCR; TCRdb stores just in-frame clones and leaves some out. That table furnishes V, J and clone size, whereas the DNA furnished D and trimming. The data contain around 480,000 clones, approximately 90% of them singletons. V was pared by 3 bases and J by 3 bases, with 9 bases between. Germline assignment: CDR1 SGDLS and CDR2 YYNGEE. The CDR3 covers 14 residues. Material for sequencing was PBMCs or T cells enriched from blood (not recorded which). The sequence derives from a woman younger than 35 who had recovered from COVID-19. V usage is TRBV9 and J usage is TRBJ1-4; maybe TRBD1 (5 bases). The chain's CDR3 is CASSAGRANEKLFF. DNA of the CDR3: TGTGCCAGCAGCGCAGGGAGGGCTAATGAAAAACTGTTTTTT.